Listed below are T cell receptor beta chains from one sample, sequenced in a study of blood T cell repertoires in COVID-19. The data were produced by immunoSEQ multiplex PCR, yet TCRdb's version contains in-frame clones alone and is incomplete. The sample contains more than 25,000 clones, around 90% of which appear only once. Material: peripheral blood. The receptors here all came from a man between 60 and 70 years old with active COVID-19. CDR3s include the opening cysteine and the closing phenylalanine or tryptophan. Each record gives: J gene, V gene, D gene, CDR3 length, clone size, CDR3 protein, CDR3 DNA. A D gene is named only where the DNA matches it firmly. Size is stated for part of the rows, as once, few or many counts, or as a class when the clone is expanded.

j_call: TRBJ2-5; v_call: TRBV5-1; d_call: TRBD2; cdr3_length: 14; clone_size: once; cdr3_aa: CASSPGGSQETQYF; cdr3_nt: TGCGCCAGCAGCCCGGGGGGGTCCCAAGAGACCCAGTACTTC
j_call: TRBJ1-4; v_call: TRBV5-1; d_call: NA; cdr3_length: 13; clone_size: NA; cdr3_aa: CASSPRGGEKLFF; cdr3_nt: TGCGCCAGCAGCCCGAGGGGGGGTGAAAAACTGTTTTTT
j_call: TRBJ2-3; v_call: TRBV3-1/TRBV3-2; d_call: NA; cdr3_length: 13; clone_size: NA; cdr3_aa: CASSDPPGDYQYF; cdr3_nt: TGTGCCAGCAGTGACCCCCCAGGGGACTACCAGTATTTT
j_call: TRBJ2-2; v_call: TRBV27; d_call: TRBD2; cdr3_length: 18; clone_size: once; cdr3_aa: CASSLRSGGARWTGELFF; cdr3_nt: TGTGCCAGCAGTTTACGGAGCGGGGGGGCGCGTTGGACCGGGGAGCTGTTTTTT
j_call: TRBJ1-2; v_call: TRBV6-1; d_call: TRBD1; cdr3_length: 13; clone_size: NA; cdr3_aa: CASSEGQGDGYTF; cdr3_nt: TGTGCCAGCAGTGAAGGACAGGGGGATGGCTACACCTTC
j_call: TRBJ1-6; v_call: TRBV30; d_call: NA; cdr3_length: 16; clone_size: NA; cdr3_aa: CAWSDTKSSYNSPLHF; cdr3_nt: TGTGCCTGGAGCGACACAAAGAGCTCCTATAATTCACCCCTCCACTTT
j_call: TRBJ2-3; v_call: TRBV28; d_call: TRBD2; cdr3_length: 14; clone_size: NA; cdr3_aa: CASSPGLGGRAQYF; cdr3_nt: TGTGCCAGCAGTCCGGGACTAGGGGGGAGGGCGCAGTATTTT
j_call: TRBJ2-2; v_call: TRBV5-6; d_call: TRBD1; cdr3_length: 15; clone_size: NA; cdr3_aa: CASTRQGLNTGELFF; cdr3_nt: TGTGCCAGCACCAGACAGGGATTGAACACCGGGGAGCTGTTTTTT
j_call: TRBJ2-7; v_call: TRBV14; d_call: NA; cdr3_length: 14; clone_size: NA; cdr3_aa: CASSQVGTGYEQYF; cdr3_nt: TGTGCCAGCAGCCAAGTTGGGACTGGCTACGAGCAGTACTTC
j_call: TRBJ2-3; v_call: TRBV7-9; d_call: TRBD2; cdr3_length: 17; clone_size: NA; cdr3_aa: CASSLGPGRGDTDTQYF; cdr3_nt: TGTGCCAGCAGCTTAGGCCCCGGGCGGGGGGACACAGATACGCAGTATTTT
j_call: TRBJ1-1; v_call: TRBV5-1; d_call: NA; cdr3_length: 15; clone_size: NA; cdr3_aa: CASSLQAGDLTEAFF; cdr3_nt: TGCGCCAGCAGCTTGCAGGCAGGGGACCTGACTGAAGCTTTCTTT
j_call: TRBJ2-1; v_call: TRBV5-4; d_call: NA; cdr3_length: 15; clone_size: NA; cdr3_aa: CASSLGGYVPNEQFF; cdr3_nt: TGTGCCAGCAGCTTGGGCGGGTACGTTCCCAATGAGCAGTTCTTC
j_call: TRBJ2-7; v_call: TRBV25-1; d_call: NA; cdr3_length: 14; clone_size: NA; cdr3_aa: CASSESLQSYEQYF; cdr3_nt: TGTGCCAGCAGTGAATCTCTTCAGTCCTACGAGCAGTACTTC
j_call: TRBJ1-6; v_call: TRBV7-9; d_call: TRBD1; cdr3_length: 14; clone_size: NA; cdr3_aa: CASSPGQANSPLHF; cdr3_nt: TGTGCCAGCAGCCCAGGACAGGCTAATTCACCCCTCCACTTT
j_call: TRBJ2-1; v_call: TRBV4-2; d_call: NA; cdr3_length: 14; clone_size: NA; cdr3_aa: CASSQEGPREEQFF; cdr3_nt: TGTGCCAGCAGCCAAGAGGGGCCCCGCGAGGAGCAGTTCTTC
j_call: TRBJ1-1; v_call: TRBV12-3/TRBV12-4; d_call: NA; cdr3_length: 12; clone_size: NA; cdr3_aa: CASRGHHTEAFF; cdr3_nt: TGTGCCAGCAGGGGACATCACACTGAAGCTTTCTTT
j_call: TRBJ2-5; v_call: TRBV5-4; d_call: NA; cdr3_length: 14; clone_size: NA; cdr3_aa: CASSIQDSQETQYF; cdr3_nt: TGTGCCAGCAGCATCCAGGACTCTCAGGAGACCCAGTACTTC
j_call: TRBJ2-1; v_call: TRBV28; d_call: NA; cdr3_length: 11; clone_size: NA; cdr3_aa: CASELYNEQFF; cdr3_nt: TGTGCCAGCGAACTCTACAATGAGCAGTTCTTC
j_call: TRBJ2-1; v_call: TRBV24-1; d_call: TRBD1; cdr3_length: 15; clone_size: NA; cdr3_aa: CATSDSGDRGHEQFF; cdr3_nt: TGTGCCACCAGTGATTCGGGGGACAGGGGCCATGAGCAGTTCTTC
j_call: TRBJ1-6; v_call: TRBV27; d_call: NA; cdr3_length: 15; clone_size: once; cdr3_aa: CASSYRQNSNSPLHF; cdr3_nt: TGTGCCAGCAGTTATCGGCAGAACAGCAATTCACCCCTCCACTTT
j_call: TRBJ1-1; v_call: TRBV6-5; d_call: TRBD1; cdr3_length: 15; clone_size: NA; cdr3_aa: CASSHGTGLNTEAFF; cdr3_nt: TGTGCCAGCAGTCACGGGACAGGGCTCAACACTGAAGCTTTCTTT
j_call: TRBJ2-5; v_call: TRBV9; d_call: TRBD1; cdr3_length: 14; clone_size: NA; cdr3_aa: CASSGQTGMETQYF; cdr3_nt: TGTGCCAGCAGCGGCCAGACAGGGATGGAGACCCAGTACTTC
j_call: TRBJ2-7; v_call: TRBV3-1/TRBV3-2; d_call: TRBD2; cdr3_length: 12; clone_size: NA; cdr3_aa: CASSQGTSLEYF; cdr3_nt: TGTGCCAGCAGCCAAGGGACTAGCTTGGAGTACTTC
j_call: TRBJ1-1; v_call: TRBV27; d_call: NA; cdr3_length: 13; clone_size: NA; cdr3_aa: CASSWTANTEAFF; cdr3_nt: TGTGCCAGCAGTTGGACAGCGAACACTGAAGCTTTCTTT
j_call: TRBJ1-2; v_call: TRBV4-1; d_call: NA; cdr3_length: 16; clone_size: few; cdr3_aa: CASSHPGLSLNYGYTF; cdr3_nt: TGCGCCAGCAGCCATCCAGGGTTATCCTTGAACTATGGCTACACCTTC
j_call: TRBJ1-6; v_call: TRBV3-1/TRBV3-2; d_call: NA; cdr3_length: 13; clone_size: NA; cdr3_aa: CASSQDLKSPLHF; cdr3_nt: TGTGCCAGCAGCCAAGATCTAAAATCACCCCTCCACTTT
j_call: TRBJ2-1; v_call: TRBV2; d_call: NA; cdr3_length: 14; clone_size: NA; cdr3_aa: CASSVQGRRDEQFF; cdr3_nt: TGTGCCAGCAGTGTTCAGGGGCGAAGGGATGAGCAGTTCTTC
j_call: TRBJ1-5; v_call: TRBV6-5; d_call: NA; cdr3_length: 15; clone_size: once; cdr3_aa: CASSISRGGNQPQHF; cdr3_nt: TGTGCCAGCAGCATCAGTAGGGGTGGCAATCAGCCCCAGCATTTT
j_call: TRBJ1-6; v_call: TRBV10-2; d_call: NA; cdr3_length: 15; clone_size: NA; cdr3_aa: CASSPVAWLNSPLHF; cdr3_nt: TGCGCCAGCAGCCCCGTAGCCTGGTTAAATTCACCCCTCCACTTT
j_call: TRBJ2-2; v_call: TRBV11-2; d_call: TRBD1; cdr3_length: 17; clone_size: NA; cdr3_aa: CASRRGQGVENTGELFF; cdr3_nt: TGTGCCAGCAGACGCGGACAGGGGGTTGAGAACACCGGGGAGCTGTTTTTT
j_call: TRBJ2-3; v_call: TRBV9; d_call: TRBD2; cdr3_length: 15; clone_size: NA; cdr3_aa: CASSGSSGGSDTQYF; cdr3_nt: TGTGCCAGCAGCGGGAGTAGCGGGGGGTCAGATACGCAGTATTTT
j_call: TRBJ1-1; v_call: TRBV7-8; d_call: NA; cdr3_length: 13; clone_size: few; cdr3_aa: CASSLVDRTEAFF; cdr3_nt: TGTGCCAGCAGCTTAGTAGATCGCACTGAAGCTTTCTTT
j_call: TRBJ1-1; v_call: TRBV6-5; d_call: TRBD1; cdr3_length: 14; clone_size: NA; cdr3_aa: CASKKTGGGTEAFF; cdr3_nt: TGTGCCAGCAAAAAGACAGGGGGAGGCACTGAAGCTTTCTTT
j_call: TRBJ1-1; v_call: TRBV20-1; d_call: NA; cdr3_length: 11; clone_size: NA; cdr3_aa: CSADSDTEAFF; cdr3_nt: TGCAGTGCCGACAGTGACACTGAAGCTTTCTTT
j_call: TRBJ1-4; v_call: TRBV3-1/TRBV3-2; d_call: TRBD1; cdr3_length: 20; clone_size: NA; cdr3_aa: CASSLHTALTGGASNPELFF; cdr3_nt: TGTGCCAGCAGCCTTCACACGGCCTTGACAGGGGGCGCGTCAAACCCCGAACTGTTTTTT
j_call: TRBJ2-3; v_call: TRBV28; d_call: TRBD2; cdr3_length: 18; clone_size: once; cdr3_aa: CASSLKRGGPRGTDTQYF; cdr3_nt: TGTGCCAGCAGTTTGAAGCGGGGGGGCCCCAGGGGCACAGATACGCAGTATTTT
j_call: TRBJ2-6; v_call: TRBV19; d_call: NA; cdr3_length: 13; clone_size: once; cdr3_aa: CASTGSGANVLTF; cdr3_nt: TGTGCCAGTACCGGGTCTGGGGCCAACGTCCTGACTTTC
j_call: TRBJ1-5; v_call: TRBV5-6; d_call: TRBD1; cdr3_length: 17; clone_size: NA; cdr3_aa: CASSSGQALYSNQPQHF; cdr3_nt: TGTGCCAGCAGCTCGGGACAGGCCCTTTATAGCAATCAGCCCCAGCATTTT
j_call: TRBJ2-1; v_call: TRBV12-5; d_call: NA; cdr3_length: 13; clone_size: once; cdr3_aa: CASGLRQGNEQFF; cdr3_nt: TGTGCTAGTGGTTTGCGCCAGGGCAATGAGCAGTTCTTC
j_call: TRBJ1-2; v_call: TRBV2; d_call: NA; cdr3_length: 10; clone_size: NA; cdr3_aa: CASSESVTNF; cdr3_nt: TGTGCCAGCAGTGAAAGTGTGACTAACTTC
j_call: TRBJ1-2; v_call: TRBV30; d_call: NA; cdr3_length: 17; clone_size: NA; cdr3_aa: CAWNNFLRQRANYGYTF; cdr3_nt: TGTGCCTGGAATAATTTCCTCCGACAGCGAGCAAACTATGGCTACACCTTC
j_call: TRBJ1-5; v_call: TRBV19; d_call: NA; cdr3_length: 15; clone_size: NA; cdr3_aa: CASSIGHTLTQPQHF; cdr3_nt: TGTGCCAGTAGTATTGGGCACACACTCACTCAGCCCCAGCATTTT
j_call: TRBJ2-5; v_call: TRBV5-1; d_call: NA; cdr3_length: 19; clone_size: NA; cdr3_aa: CASSKRPNSAQVTGETQYF; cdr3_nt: TGCGCCAGCAGCAAACGACCTAACTCGGCGCAGGTTACCGGAGAGACCCAGTACTTC
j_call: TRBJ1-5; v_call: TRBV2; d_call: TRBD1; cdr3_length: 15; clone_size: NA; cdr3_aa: CASSIQGLPNQPQHF; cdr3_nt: TGTGCCAGCAGTATACAGGGGCTACCCAATCAGCCCCAGCATTTT
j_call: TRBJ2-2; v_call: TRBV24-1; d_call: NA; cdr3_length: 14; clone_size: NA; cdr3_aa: CATRDSTNTGELFF; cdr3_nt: TGTGCCACCAGGGACAGCACGAACACCGGGGAGCTGTTTTTT